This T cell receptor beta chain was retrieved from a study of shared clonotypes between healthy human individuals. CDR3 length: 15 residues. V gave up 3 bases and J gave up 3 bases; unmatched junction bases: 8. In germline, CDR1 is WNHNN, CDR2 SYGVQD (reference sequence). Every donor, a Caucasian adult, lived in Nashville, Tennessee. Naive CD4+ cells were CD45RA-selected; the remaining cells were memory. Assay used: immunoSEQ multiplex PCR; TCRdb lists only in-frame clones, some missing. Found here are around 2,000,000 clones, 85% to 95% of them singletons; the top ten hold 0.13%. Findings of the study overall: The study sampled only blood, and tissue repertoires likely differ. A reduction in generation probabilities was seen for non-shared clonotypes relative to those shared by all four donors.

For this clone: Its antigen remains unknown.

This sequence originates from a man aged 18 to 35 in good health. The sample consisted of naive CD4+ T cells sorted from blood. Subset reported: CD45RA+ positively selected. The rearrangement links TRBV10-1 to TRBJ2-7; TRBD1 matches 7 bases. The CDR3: CASSDSQGVFYEQYF. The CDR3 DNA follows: TGCGCCAGCAGTGATTCGCAGGGGGTCTTCTACGAGCAGTACTTC.